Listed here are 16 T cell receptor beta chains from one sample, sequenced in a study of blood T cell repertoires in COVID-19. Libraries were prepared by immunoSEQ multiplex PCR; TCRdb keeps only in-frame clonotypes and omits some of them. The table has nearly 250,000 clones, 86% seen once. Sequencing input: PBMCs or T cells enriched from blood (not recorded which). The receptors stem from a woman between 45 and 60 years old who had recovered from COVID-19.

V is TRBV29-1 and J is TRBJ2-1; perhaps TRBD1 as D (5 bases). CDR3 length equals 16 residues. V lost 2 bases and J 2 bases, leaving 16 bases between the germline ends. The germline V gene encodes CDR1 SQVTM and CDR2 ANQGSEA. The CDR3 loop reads CSVEMTAGQTYNEQFF. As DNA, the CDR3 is TGCAGCGTTGAAATGACGGCAGGACAAACCTACAATGAGCAGTTCTTC.

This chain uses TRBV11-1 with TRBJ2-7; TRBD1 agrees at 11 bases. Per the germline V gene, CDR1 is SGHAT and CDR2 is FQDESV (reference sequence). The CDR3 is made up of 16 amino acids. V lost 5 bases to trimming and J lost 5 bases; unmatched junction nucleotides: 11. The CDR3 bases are TGTGCCAGCAGCAATCGTCCCGGGACAGGGGGGGACGAGCAGTACTTC. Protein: CASSNRPGTGGDEQYF.

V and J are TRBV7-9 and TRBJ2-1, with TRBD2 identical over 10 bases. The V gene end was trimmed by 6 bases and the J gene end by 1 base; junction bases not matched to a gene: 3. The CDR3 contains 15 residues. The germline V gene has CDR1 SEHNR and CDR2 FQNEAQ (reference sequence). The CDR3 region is CASRTTSGSYNEQFF. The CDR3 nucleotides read TGTGCCAGCAGAACGACTAGCGGGTCCTACAATGAGCAGTTCTTC.

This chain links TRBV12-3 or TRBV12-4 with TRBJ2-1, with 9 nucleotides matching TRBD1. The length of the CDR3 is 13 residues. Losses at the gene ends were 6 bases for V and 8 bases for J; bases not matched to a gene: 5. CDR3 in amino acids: CASSWDRVDEQFF. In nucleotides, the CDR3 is TGTGCCAGCAGCTGGGACAGGGTCGATGAGCAGTTCTTC.

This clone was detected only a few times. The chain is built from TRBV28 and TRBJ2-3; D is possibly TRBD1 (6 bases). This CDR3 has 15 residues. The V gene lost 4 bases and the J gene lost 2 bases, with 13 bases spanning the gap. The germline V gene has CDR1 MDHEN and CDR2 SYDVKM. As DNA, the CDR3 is TGTGCCAGCAGTTCTGGACAGTACGCCACAGATACGCAGTATTTT. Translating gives CASSSGQYATDTQYF.

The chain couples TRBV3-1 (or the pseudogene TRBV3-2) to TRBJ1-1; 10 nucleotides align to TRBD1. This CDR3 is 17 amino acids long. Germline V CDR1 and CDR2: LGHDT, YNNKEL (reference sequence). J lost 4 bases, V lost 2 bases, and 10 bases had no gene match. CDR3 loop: CASSQRRQGAFGTEAFF. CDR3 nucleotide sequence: TGTGCCAGCAGCCAACGGAGACAGGGGGCTTTCGGCACTGAAGCTTTCTTT.

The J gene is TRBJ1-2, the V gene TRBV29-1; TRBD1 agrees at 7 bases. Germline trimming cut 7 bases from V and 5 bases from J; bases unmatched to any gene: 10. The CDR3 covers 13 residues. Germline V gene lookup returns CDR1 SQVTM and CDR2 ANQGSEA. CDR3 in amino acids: CSEGTVRDYGYTF. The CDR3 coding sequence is TGCAGCGAAGGGACAGTGAGGGATTATGGCTACACCTTC.

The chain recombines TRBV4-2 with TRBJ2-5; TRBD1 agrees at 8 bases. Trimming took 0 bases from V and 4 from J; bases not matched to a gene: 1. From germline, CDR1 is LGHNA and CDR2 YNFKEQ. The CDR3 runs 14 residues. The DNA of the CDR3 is TGTGCCAGCAGCCAAGACAGGGGGCGAGAGACCCAGTACTTC. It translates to CASSQDRGRETQYF.

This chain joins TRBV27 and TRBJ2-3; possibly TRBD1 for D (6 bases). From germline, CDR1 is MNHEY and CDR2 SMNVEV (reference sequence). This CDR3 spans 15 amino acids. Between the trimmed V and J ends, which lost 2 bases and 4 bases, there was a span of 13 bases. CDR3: CASSLRGQGPDTQYF. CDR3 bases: TGTGCCAGCAGTTTAAGGGGACAAGGACCAGATACGCAGTATTTT.

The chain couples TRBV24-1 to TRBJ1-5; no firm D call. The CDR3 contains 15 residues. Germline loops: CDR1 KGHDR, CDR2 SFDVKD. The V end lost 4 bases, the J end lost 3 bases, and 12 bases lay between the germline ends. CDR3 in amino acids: CATSEAGRLNQPQHF. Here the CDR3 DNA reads TGTGCCACCAGTGAAGCGGGCAGGCTCAATCAGCCCCAGCATTTT.

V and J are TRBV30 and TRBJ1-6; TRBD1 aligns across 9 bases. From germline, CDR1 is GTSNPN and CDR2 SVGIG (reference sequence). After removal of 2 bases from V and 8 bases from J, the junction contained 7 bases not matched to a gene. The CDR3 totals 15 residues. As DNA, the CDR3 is TGTGCCTGGAGTCCCGGGACAGGGCTTTATTCACCCCTCCACTTT. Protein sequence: CAWSPGTGLYSPLHF. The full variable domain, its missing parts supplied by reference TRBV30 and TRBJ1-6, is SQTIHQWPATLVQPVGSPLSLECTVEGTSNPNLYWYRQAAGRGLQLLFYSVGIGQISSEVPQNLSASRPQDRQFILSSKKLLLSDSGFYLCAWSPGTGLYSPLHFGNGTRLTVT.

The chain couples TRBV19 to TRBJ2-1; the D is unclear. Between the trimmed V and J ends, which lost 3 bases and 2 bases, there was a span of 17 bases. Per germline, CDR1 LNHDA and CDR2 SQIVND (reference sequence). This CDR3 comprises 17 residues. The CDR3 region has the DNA TGTGCCAGTAGTATTGCCCCGCCAGGCCCTACCTACAATGAGCAGTTCTTC. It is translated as CASSIAPPGPTYNEQFF.

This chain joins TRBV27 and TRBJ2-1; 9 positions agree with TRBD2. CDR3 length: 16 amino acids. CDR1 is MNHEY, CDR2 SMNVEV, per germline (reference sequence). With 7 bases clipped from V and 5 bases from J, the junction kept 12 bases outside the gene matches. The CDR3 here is CASMVLAGGRDNEQFF. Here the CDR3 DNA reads TGTGCCAGCATGGTCCTCGCGGGCGGGAGGGACAATGAGCAGTTCTTC.

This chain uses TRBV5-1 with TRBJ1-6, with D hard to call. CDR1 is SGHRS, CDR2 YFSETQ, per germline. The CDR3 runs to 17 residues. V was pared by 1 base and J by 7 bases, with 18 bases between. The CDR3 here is CASSLRSRGAGNSPLHF. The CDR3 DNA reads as TGCGCCAGCAGCTTGAGATCCCGCGGCGCGGGGAATTCACCCCTCCACTTT.

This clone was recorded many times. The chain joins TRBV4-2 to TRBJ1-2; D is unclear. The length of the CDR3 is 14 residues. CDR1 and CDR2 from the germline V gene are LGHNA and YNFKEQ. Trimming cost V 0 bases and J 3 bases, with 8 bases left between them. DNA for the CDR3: TGTGCCAGCAGCCAAGATATCGGGGACTATGGCTACACCTTC. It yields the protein CASSQDIGDYGYTF.

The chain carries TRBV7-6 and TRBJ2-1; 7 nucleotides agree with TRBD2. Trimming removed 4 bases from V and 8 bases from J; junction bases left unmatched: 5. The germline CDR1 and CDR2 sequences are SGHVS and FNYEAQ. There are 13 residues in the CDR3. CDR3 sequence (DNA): TGTGCCAGCAGCTCGAGACTAGCCCATGAGCAGTTCTTC. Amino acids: CASSSRLAHEQFF.